The next 27 T cell receptor beta chains were all read from a single sample in a study of T cell responses to AZD1222 COVID-19 vaccine. The table came from immunoSEQ multiplex PCR; TCRdb's copy has only in-frame clones and leaves some out. The sample yields 150,000 to 180,000 clones, approximately 90% seen once. This specimen consisted of peripheral blood, obtained on day 0 of AZD1222 vaccination. These receptors were collected from an adult in good health.

This rearrangement joins TRBV19 to TRBJ2-6; D is undetermined. CDR3 size: 14 residues. Germline CDR1 is LNHDA and CDR2 is SQIVND (reference sequence). V was clipped by 4 bases and J by 2 bases, with 6 bases between them. CDR3 sequence: CASSKAPGANVLTF. Written as DNA, the CDR3 is TGTGCCAGTAGTAAGGCTCCTGGGGCCAACGTCCTGACTTTC.

The V call is TRBV12-3 or TRBV12-4, the J call TRBJ1-1; no clear D gene. The V and J ends lost 4 bases and 4 bases respectively, with 10 bases between them. The CDR3 runs 13 residues. CDR3 in amino acids: CASSSHGPTEAFF. The CDR3 region has the DNA TGTGCCAGCAGTTCACATGGGCCCACTGAAGCTTTCTTT.

The J gene is TRBJ1-5, the V gene TRBV19; no clear D. V lost 7 bases, J lost 3 bases, and 16 bases lay in between. Germline V gene sequence: CDR1 LNHDA, CDR2 SQIVND (reference sequence). The CDR3 consists of 15 residues. In DNA form, the CDR3 reads TGTGCCAGTACCCCTCCCGGTATTGACAATCAGCCCCAGCATTTT. Translation gives CASTPPGIDNQPQHF.

The chain links TRBV6-5 to TRBJ1-5; D remains ambiguous. The germline gives CDR1 MNHEY, CDR2 SVGAGI. Trimming left V 6 bases short and J 5 bases short, with 11 bases between. This CDR3 comprises 13 residues. The CDR3 protein is CASRDHPDQPQHF. CDR3 bases: TGTGCCAGCAGAGATCACCCCGATCAGCCCCAGCATTTT.

This sequence joins TRBV5-1 and TRBJ2-3, with D possibly matching TRBD1 (6 bases). Looked up from germline, CDR1 is SGHRS and CDR2 is YFSETQ. This CDR3 has 14 amino acids. The V and J ends lost 0 bases and 7 bases respectively, with 12 bases between them. CDR3 residues: CASSLERGGHTQYF. The CDR3, as DNA: TGCGCCAGCAGCTTGGAGCGTGGGGGCCATACGCAGTATTTT.

This clone was counted once. The chain recombines TRBV23-1 with TRBJ1-5; D unresolved. TRBV23-1 is assigned to the ORF class and has an uncertain function. This CDR3 is built from 14 residues. V dropped 2 bases and J dropped 7 bases, with 12 bases sitting between them. The CDR3 protein is CASSQTPVRQPQHF. The CDR3 nucleotides read TGCGCCAGCAGTCAAACCCCGGTAAGGCAGCCCCAGCATTTT.

This CDR3 reads CASSLAPLAGKETQYF. The CDR3 nucleotides read TGTGCCAGCAGCCTAGCCCCACTAGCGGGGAAAGAGACCCAGTACTTC. J is TRBJ2-5 and V is TRBV9; 10 nucleotides agree with TRBD2. The V gene's germline CDR1 is SGDLS and CDR2 YYNGEE. The CDR3 is 16 amino acids. The J segment lost 3 bases and the V segment lost 4 bases, leaving 9 bases of the junction unmatched.

This chain connects TRBV19 to TRBJ1-1, with D possibly matching TRBD1 (6 bases). The CDR3 runs to 15 residues. Germline CDR1 LNHDA, CDR2 SQIVND (reference sequence). V was pared by 5 bases and J by 2 bases, with 15 bases between. The CDR3 DNA reads as TGTGCCAGTAGTGGCCTTAGGACAGAAAACACTGAAGCTTTCTTT. Encoded protein: CASSGLRTENTEAFF.

The chain combines TRBV2 with TRBJ1-4, with TRBD1 identical over 9 bases. The junction had 4 bases not matched to a gene; V was cut back by 8 bases and J by 0 bases. The CDR3 length is 15 residues. CDR1 is SNHLY, CDR2 FYNNEI, per germline. CDR3 DNA sequence: TGTGCCAGCGTGGGACAGGGTTCAACTAATGAAAAACTGTTTTTT. Its translation is CASVGQGSTNEKLFF. The full variable domain, with the rest looked up from reference TRBV2 and TRBJ1-4, is EPEVTQTPSHQVTQMGQEVILRCVPISNHLYFYWYRQILGQKVEFLVSFYNNEISEKSEIFDDQFSVERPDGSNFTLKIRSTKLEDSAMYFCASVGQGSTNEKLFFGSGTQLSVL.

This rearrangement joins TRBV2 to TRBJ1-1, with TRBD1 as a possible D gene (6 bases). This CDR3 region has 14 residues. V lost 6 bases and J lost 4, with 15 bases in between. Germline V lookup: CDR1 SNHLY, CDR2 FYNNEI. CDR3 sequence reads: CASRAGGAGTEAFF. For the CDR3, the DNA is TGTGCCAGCAGGGCGGGGGGGGCAGGCACTGAAGCTTTCTTT.

The chain employs TRBV29-1 and TRBJ2-3; TRBD2 aligns across 10 bases. The CDR3 totals 16 residues. After removal of 4 bases from V and 2 bases from J, the junction contained 9 bases not matched to a gene. In germline, CDR1 is SQVTM, CDR2 ANQGSEA. The CDR3 DNA follows: TGCAGCGTTGGGTTCAAGCGGGGGGGATTCACAGATACGCAGTATTTT. It translates to CSVGFKRGGFTDTQYF.

The chain uses TRBV5-1 and TRBJ1-4; perhaps TRBD1 as D (6 bases). The CDR3 sequence is 16 residues long. V gave up 4 bases and J gave up 0 bases, with 13 bases separating them. From germline, CDR1 is SGHRS and CDR2 YFSETQ. The CDR3 DNA is TGCGCCAGCAGCGTGACAGGAGGAGCAACTAATGAAAAACTGTTTTTT. This translates into CASSVTGGATNEKLFF.

The CDR3 DNA is TGTGCCAGCAGTCTATGGGGAGAGGCCGGGGAGCTGTTTTTT. Its protein product is CASSLWGEAGELFF. J is TRBJ2-2 and V is TRBV6-5; weak D call: TRBD2 (5 bases). Between the trimmed V and J ends, which lost 5 bases and 6 bases, there was a span of 13 bases. Germline CDR1 reads MNHEY; CDR2 reads SVGAGI. This CDR3 is built from 14 residues.

J is TRBJ1-2 and V is TRBV7-2; TRBD1 is a possible D gene (5 bases). The CDR3 length is 15 residues. Per germline, CDR1 SGHTA and CDR2 FQGNSA. V shed 5 bases and J shed 4 bases, with 17 bases lying between them. The CDR3 DNA reads as TGTGCCAGCAGCCTCGAGAGACAGCAAGCCTATGGCTACACCTTC. Translated, it gives CASSLERQQAYGYTF.

This clone occurred a few times. V and J are TRBV4-2 and TRBJ2-2, with a weak D call TRBD2 (7 bases). CDR1 and CDR2 from the germline V gene are LGHNA and YNFKEQ. This CDR3 has 16 amino acids. V was trimmed by 2 bases and J by 6 bases, leaving 16 bases between them. The CDR3 loop is CASSQSNSRGPGELFF. The CDR3, as DNA: TGTGCCAGCAGCCAATCCAACTCGCGGGGGCCCGGGGAGCTGTTTTTT.

About this clone itself: The CDR3 ends on some other residue instead of the conserved phenylalanine or tryptophan, so this is likely a read error. V and J are TRBV4-1 and TRBJ2-7; no firm D call. The CDR3 runs 11 residues. V was pared by 0 bases and J by 5 bases, with 2 bases between. From germline, CDR1 is MGHRA and CDR2 YSYEKL. The CDR3 DNA follows: TGCGCCAGCAGCCAAGAAAACGAGCAGTACTCC. It is translated as CASSQENEQYS.

This clone has more than one count but fewer than ten. V usage is TRBV27 and J usage is TRBJ1-1, with D possibly TRBD1 on 5 matching bases. Trimming removed 6 bases from V and 6 bases from J, with 11 bases in between. The V gene's germline CDR1 is MNHEY and CDR2 SMNVEV (reference sequence). The CDR3 contains 12 residues. This chain's CDR3 is CASRRGFAEAFF. For the CDR3, the DNA is TGTGCCAGCAGAAGGGGCTTTGCTGAAGCTTTCTTT.

The chain combines TRBV4-1 with TRBJ1-6, with D uncertain. The CDR3 runs to 15 residues. The germline V and J ends were trimmed by 2 bases and 6 bases, with 11 bases remaining between them. Germline V gene lookup returns CDR1 MGHRA and CDR2 YSYEKL. CDR3 in amino acids: CASSQIGIPNSPLHF. The CDR3 DNA is TGCGCCAGCAGCCAAATCGGGATTCCTAATTCACCCCTCCACTTT.

J is TRBJ2-7 and V is TRBV6-2 or TRBV6-3; D is uncertain. The CDR3 has 12 amino acids. V was pared by 4 bases and J by 3 bases, with 7 bases between. Germline CDR1 and CDR2: MNHEY and SVGEGT. CDR3 sequence: CASSLRYYEQYF. DNA for the CDR3: TGTGCCAGCAGTTTGAGATACTACGAGCAGTACTTC.

The sample holds one count of this clone. The chain combines TRBV12-2 with TRBJ1-4; the table's D call, TRBD1, has no DNA check behind it. TRBV12-2 is a known pseudogene. The CDR3 has 16 amino acids. The CDR3 sequence: CASRLGSDSRNEKLFF. In DNA form, the CDR3 reads TGTGCAAGTCGCTTAGGTTCGGACAGTAGAAATGAAAAACTGTTTTTT.

This chain links TRBV7-2 with TRBJ1-2, with 9 bases identical to TRBD1. The germline gives CDR1 SGHTA, CDR2 FQGNSA. The CDR3 loop spans 16 amino acids. Trimming took 6 bases from V and 1 from J; bases not matched to a gene: 9. The CDR3: CASSLPPGQGNYGYTF. The DNA of the CDR3 is TGTGCCAGCAGTTTACCCCCGGGACAGGGTAACTATGGCTACACCTTC.

The V call is TRBV7-2, the J call TRBJ2-3; 9 positions agree with TRBD2. CDR3 length equals 15 residues. The trim removed 7 bases at V and 3 bases at J, leaving 8 bases unmatched. CDR1 is SGHTA, CDR2 FQGNSA, per germline. This CDR3 reads CASTPGGLATDTQYF. The CDR3, as DNA: TGTGCCAGCACCCCGGGGGGACTAGCAACAGATACGCAGTATTTT.

This clone was recorded a few times. V usage is TRBV28 and J usage is TRBJ1-1; unclear D gene. The CDR3 spans 11 residues. Germline values: CDR1 MDHEN, CDR2 SYDVKM. Trimming cost V 8 bases and J 2 bases, with 6 bases left between them. CDR3 residues: CASAGNTEAFF. CDR3 DNA: TGTGCCAGCGCCGGTAACACTGAAGCTTTCTTT.

The chain combines TRBV28 with TRBJ1-5; no clear D gene. CDR1 is MDHEN, CDR2 SYDVKM, per germline. The CDR3 loop spans 13 amino acids. Trimming pared 10 bases from V and 4 bases from J, leaving 14 bases between. CDR3 residues: CATSDGSNQPQHF. The CDR3 DNA reads TGTGCCACCTCGGACGGGAGTAATCAGCCCCAGCATTTT.

The rearrangement uses TRBV3-1 (or the pseudogene TRBV3-2) and TRBJ2-2; D is possibly TRBD1 (5 bases). CDR1 is LGHDT, CDR2 YNNKEL, per germline (reference sequence). The CDR3 totals 14 residues. V was clipped by 8 bases and J by 1 base, with 11 bases between them. CDR3 sequence (DNA): TGTGCCAGCGGAGAAACAGGGAACACCGGGGAGCTGTTTTTT. Protein: CASGETGNTGELFF.

The chain combines TRBV12-3 or TRBV12-4 with TRBJ1-3; no reliable D call. The V end lost 3 bases, the J end lost 4 bases, and 7 bases lay between the germline ends. This CDR3 has 13 residues. The chain's CDR3 is CASSFGVGNTIYF. The DNA of the CDR3 is TGTGCCAGCAGTTTTGGAGTGGGAAACACCATATATTTT.

This chain links TRBV9 with TRBJ2-3; perhaps TRBD2 as D (7 bases). The CDR3 covers 16 residues. Germline assignment: CDR1 SGDLS and CDR2 YYNGEE. Trimming pared 0 bases from V and 2 bases from J, leaving 13 bases between. The CDR3 reads CASSVDPRGATDTQYF. The CDR3 bases are TGTGCCAGCAGCGTAGATCCTCGGGGGGCCACAGATACGCAGTATTTT.